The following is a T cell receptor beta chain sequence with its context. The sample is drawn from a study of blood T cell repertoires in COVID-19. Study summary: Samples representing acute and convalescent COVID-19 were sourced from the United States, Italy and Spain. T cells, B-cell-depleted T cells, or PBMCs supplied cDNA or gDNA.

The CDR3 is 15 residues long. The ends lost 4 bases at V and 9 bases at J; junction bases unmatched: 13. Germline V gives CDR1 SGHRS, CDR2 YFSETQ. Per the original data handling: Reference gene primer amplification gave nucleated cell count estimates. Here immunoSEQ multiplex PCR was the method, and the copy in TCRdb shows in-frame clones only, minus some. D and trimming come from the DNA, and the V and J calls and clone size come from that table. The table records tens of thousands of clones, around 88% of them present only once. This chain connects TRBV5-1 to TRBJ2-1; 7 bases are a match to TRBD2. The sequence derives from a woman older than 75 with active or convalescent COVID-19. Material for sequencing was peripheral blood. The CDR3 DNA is TGCGCCAGCAGCCGCCTCGGCGGGAGTGGGGGTGAGCAGTTCTTC. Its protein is CASSRLGGSGGEQFF. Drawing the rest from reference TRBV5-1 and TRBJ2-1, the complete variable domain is KAGVTQTPRYLIKTRGQQVTLSCSPISGHRSVSWYQQTPGQGLQFLFEYFSETQRNKGNFPGRFSGRQFSNSRSEMNVSTLELGDSALYLCASSRLGGSGGEQFFGPGTRLTVL.